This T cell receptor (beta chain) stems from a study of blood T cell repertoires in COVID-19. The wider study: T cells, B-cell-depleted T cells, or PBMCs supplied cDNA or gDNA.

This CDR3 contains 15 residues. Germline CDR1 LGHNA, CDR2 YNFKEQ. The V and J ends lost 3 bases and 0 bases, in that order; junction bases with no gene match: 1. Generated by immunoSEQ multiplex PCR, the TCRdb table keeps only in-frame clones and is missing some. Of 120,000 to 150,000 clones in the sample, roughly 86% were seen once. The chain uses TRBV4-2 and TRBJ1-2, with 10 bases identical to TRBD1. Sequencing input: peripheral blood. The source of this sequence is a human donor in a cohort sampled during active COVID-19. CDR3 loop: CASSHGTGANYGYTF. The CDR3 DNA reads TGTGCCAGCAGCCACGGGACAGGGGCTAACTATGGCTACACCTTC.